This TCR beta chain was sequenced during a study of T cell responses to AZD1222 COVID-19 vaccine. As for the study in general: Second doses were pooled across both intervals (about 4 or about 12 weeks). Whole-study findings and limits: Clonal diversity was possibly underestimated, and the donors were mostly white British, with more females. Unmutated variant regions reportedly attract nearly half of all spike-specific TCRs.

CDR1 and CDR2 from the germline V gene are SGDLS and YYNGEE. Losses at the gene ends were 4 bases for V and 4 bases for J; bases not matched to a gene: 9. The CDR3 covers 15 residues. The table lists this clone with a count of one. Its antigen is undetermined. Profiled with immunoSEQ multiplex PCR; TCRdb holds only in-frame clones, not every one. Of 140,000 to 150,000 clones listed, roughly nine tenths are singletons. Sequenced here: peripheral blood, sampled on day 0 of AZD1222 vaccination. This receptor was taken from an adult in good health. The chain recombines TRBV9 with TRBJ1-1, with 8 bases that match TRBD1. This CDR3 is CASSSSQDRGTEAFF. CDR3 coding DNA: TGTGCCAGCAGCTCTTCCCAAGACAGGGGCACTGAAGCTTTCTTT.